These 19 T cell receptor beta chains share one sample of origin, sequenced in a study of T cells in Graves' hyperthyroidism and ophthalmopathy. Amplification targeted TCR beta CDR3 regions from RNA transcripts. The TCR CDR3 was amplified in a first-round RT-PCR using the HTBI primer set. MiXCR was run by TCRdb on the multiplex PCR reads, yielding one entry per CDR3 protein. Found here are 400,000 to 600,000 distinct CDR3 sequences, approximately 16% of them singletons; the top ten hold 29%. The specimen sequenced was blood. The receptors originated from a woman under 40 with Graves' ophthalmopathy.

This clonotype has at least ten counts. The chain carries TRBV2 and TRBJ2-2; D is uncertain. Germline V gene sequence: CDR1 SNHLY, CDR2 FYNNEI. The V end was cut by 3 bases, the J end by 0 bases, with 14 bases between. This CDR3 is built from 17 residues. CDR3: CASSDFASRPNTGELFF. DNA for the CDR3: TGTGCCAGCAGTGATTTCGCATCGAGACCGAACACCGGGGAGCTGTTTTTT.

This clonotype has a count of ten or more. The V call is TRBV28, the J call TRBJ2-7; 12 bases align to TRBD2. With 3 bases clipped from V and 8 bases from J, the junction kept 8 bases outside the gene matches. Germline V CDR1 and CDR2: MDHEN, SYDVKM. The CDR3 is 15 residues long. CDR3: CASSFLTSGSGKQYF. CDR3 nucleotide sequence: TGTGCCAGCAGTTTTCTGACTAGCGGGAGCGGGAAGCAGTACTTC.

V and J are TRBV27 and TRBJ2-7; D may be TRBD1 (5 bases). This CDR3 region has 13 residues. V shed 5 bases and J shed 2 bases, with 10 bases lying between them. Germline CDR1 MNHEY, CDR2 SMNVEV (reference sequence). The CDR3 region is CASSKRGPYEQYF. As DNA, the CDR3 is TGTGCCAGCAGTAAAAGGGGCCCCTACGAGCAGTACTTC.

The table lists this clonotype with a few counts. The V and J genes are TRBV10-1 and TRBJ1-1; 10 bases are shared with TRBD1. Trimming at V came to 6 bases and at J to 5 bases, leaving 15 bases not matched to a gene. The length of the CDR3 is 17 residues. Germline V CDR1 and CDR2: WNHNN, SYGVQD (reference sequence). This CDR3 is CASSARQGAGEGTEAFF. CDR3 DNA sequence: TGCGCCAGCAGCGCAAGACAGGGGGCTGGAGAGGGAACTGAAGCTTTCTTT.

Only a few counts were recorded for this clonotype. J is TRBJ2-7 and V is TRBV6-1; tentatively, D is TRBD1 (5 bases). Germline V CDR1 and CDR2: MNHNS, SASEGT. The length of the CDR3 is 15 residues. V gave up 7 bases and J gave up 2 bases, with 18 bases separating them. The CDR3 DNA sequence: TGTGCCAGCACCAAGGACCCAGGGTCGGCCTACGAGCAGTACTTC. It yields the protein CASTKDPGSAYEQYF.

Ten or more counts support this clonotype. V usage is TRBV4-3 and J usage is TRBJ2-3; D might be TRBD1 or TRBD2, each matching 5 bases. Trimming removed 1 base at V and 0 bases at J, with 5 bases between. The CDR3 extends over 14 amino acids. Germline CDR1 LGHNA, CDR2 YSLEER. The chain's CDR3 is CASSQGGSTDTQYF. CDR3 DNA sequence: TGCGCCAGCAGCCAAGGGGGGAGCACAGATACGCAGTATTTT.

J is TRBJ2-7 and V is TRBV6-1, with TRBD1 matching over 8 bases. With V trimmed by 5 bases and J by 5 bases, 11 bases remained unmatched. The V gene's germline CDR1 is MNHNS and CDR2 SASEGT. This CDR3 is built from 15 residues. The CDR3 reads CASSQTGGFVNEQYF. CDR3 DNA: TGTGCCAGCAGTCAAACAGGGGGATTCGTAAACGAGCAGTACTTC.

The rearrangement links TRBV30 to TRBJ1-3, with D hard to call. In germline, CDR1 is GTSNPN, CDR2 SVGIG (reference sequence). The CDR3 has 15 residues. The V end was cut by 3 bases, the J end by 1 base, with 13 bases between. The CDR3 DNA reads TGTGCCTGGAGCGCAGGTGGGCCGTCTGGAAACACCATATATTTT. Its translation: CAWSAGGPSGNTIYF.

The chain has TRBV20-1 and TRBJ1-5; TRBD1 might be the D (6 bases). This CDR3 is 13 amino acids long. Trimming removed 2 bases from V and 6 bases from J, with 11 bases in between. Germline-derived CDR1 and CDR2 are DFQATT and SNEGSKA (reference sequence). The CDR3 sequence: CSARTGAGQPQHF. The CDR3 nucleotides read TGCAGTGCTAGAACGGGGGCAGGTCAGCCCCAGCATTTT.

The rearrangement uses TRBV15 and TRBJ2-1; 7 bases match TRBD1. Per the germline V gene, CDR1 is LNHNV and CDR2 is YYDKDF (reference sequence). The CDR3 length is 16 residues. Trimming removed 3 bases from V and 3 bases from J; junction bases left unmatched: 8. CDR3 residues: CATSSGDRLIYNEQFF. The CDR3 DNA reads as TGTGCCACCAGCAGTGGGGACAGACTAATCTACAATGAGCAGTTCTTC.

The rearrangement links TRBV5-1 to TRBJ2-1, with D perhaps TRBD1 or TRBD2 (5 bases each). This CDR3 has 13 residues. CDR1 is SGHRS and CDR2 is YFSETQ in the germline V gene. V lost 0 bases, J lost 9 bases, and 10 bases lay in between. CDR3: CASSLVGGFEQFF. The CDR3 DNA follows: TGCGCCAGCAGCTTGGTTGGGGGATTTGAGCAGTTCTTC.

This clonotype appeared many times. The chain recombines TRBV3-1 with TRBJ1-4; D is unresolved. The CDR3 is 12 residues long. CDR1 and CDR2 from the germline V gene are LGHDT and YNNKEL (reference sequence). V lost 0 bases to trimming and J lost 10 bases, with 6 bases between them. Here the CDR3 reads CASSQDTVKLFF. DNA of the CDR3: TGTGCCAGCAGCCAAGATACAGTAAAACTGTTTTTT.

The sample holds a few counts of this clonotype. The rearrangement uses TRBV28 and TRBJ2-3; tentative D call: TRBD2 (6 bases). CDR3 length: 15 amino acids. V lost 5 bases and J 1 base, leaving 13 bases between the germline ends. Germline CDR1 MDHEN, CDR2 SYDVKM. The CDR3 spells CASSAPGGGTDTQYF. CDR3 nucleotides: TGTGCCAGCAGTGCACCCGGGGGAGGCACAGATACGCAGTATTTT.

This clonotype came up many times. The J gene is TRBJ1-2, the V gene TRBV10-2, with 7 bases fitting TRBD1. The CDR3 contains 18 residues. V was clipped by 4 bases and J by 2 bases; unmatched bases: 16. Germline CDR1 and CDR2: WSHSY and SAAADI. The CDR3 nucleotides are TGCGCCAGCAGTGTCCTGTACCCACTTACAGGGGTGAACTATGGCTACACCTTC. Protein product: CASSVLYPLTGVNYGYTF.

This clonotype is a singleton in its sample. One base away lies a much larger clone, so this may be a sequencing read error. The V call is TRBV6-1, the J call TRBJ2-2; D remains ambiguous. The CDR3 consists of 12 residues. Germline lookup yields CDR1 MNHNS and CDR2 SASEGT. In DNA, the CDR3 is TGTGTCAGCAGGCGAATCGCCGGGGAGCTGTTTTTT. Translation: CVSRRIAGELFF.

V gene TRBV20-1 combines with J gene TRBJ1-5; TRBD1 agrees at 10 bases. Germline V gives CDR1 DFQATT, CDR2 SNEGSKA (reference sequence). CDR3 size: 17 residues. The J segment lost 3 bases and the V segment lost 2 bases, leaving 10 bases of the junction unmatched. This CDR3 reads CSARISGTGVVNQPQHF. CDR3 DNA: TGCAGTGCTAGAATCTCCGGGACAGGGGTCGTCAATCAGCCCCAGCATTTT.

The sample holds many counts of this clonotype. V gene TRBV28 combines with J gene TRBJ2-3; D unclear. CDR3 length: 15 amino acids. Germline CDR1 reads MDHEN; CDR2 reads SYDVKM. The V gene lost 6 bases and the J gene lost 3 bases, with 16 bases spanning the gap. CDR3 protein: CASSAVGVGTDTQYF. CDR3 nucleotides: TGTGCCAGCAGCGCCGTCGGAGTTGGTACAGATACGCAGTATTTT.

This clonotype appeared a few times. This sequence joins TRBV30 and TRBJ2-5, with 9 bases lining up with TRBD1. V was clipped by 5 bases and J by 0 bases; unmatched bases: 10. Germline CDR1 is GTSNPN and CDR2 is SVGIG (reference sequence). CDR3 length equals 16 residues. The CDR3 loop is CAWGPGTGLHQETQYF. The CDR3 coding sequence is TGTGCCTGGGGTCCCGGGACAGGGCTCCACCAAGAGACCCAGTACTTC.

This chain uses TRBV5-1 with TRBJ2-3, with 7 bases lining up with TRBD2. V trimming: 4 bases; J trimming: 6 bases; junction bases outside the gene matches: 11. CDR1 SGHRS and CDR2 YFSETQ come from the germline V gene. The CDR3 is 15 amino acids. As DNA, the CDR3 is TGCGCCAGCAGCACGGAGGGCGGGAGACCCGATACGCAGTATTTT. It encodes CASSTEGGRPDTQYF.